Below are 3 T cell receptor beta chains sequenced from a single sample in a study of cytomegalovirus exposure and HLA in healthy donors. PCR primers comprised 60 Vbeta and 13 Jbeta primers. Sequenced by immunoSEQ multiplex PCR; TCRdb stores in-frame clones only, minus some. Here the sample spans approximately 120,000 clones, more than 65% being singletons. The sample consisted of PBMCs. These receptors were obtained from a man aged 35 to 55 in good health and CMV-seropositive.

This clone was picked up a small number of times. The V and J genes are TRBV28 and TRBJ2-3; 7 bases line up with TRBD2. V shed 6 bases and J 2 bases; nucleotides not matched to a gene: 8. The CDR3 has 15 amino acids. Germline assignment: CDR1 MDHEN and CDR2 SYDVKM. The CDR3 DNA sequence: TGTGCCAGCAGAGGAAGCGGGGCGCACACAGATACGCAGTATTTT. It encodes CASRGSGAHTDTQYF.

V is TRBV7-2 and J is TRBJ1-4, with TRBD1 matching over 7 bases. V gave up 4 bases and J gave up 8 bases; unmatched junction bases: 7. CDR1 is SGHTA and CDR2 is FQGNSA in the germline V gene. This CDR3 region has 14 residues. The CDR3 here is CASSSGQLWEKLFF. DNA of the CDR3: TGTGCCAGCAGCTCGGGACAGCTTTGGGAAAAACTGTTTTTT.

The chain links TRBV18 to TRBJ2-5; 7 positions agree with TRBD1. The V gene's germline CDR1 is KGHSH and CDR2 LQKENI. V dropped 3 bases and J dropped 13; count of bases not matched to a gene: 14. The CDR3 is 14 residues long. The CDR3 region is CASSPKSLDRDLYF. The CDR3 bases are TGTGCCAGCTCACCTAAATCACTAGACAGGGACCTGTACTTC.